This record covers a single T cell receptor (beta chain). Its antigen is currently unknown. This entry belongs to a study of beta chain features in type 1 diabetes. Regarding the study as a whole: Shorter TCRB CDR3s, moderately but significantly so, marked every one of the four CD4+ subsets in Type 1 diabetes patients. A pattern of fewer insertions and more deletions at VDJ junctions was seen in type 1 diabetes patients. Any role of HLA type in TCRB rearrangement remained unresolved here.

Using CD45RO/CCR7/CD25/CD127/CD95/CD27, CD4+ naive, central memory, regulatory and stem cell-like memory cells were sorted. The CDR3 has 17 residues. Germline CDR1 MNHEY, CDR2 SMNVEV (reference sequence). The J segment lost 3 bases and the V segment lost 4 bases, leaving 9 bases of the junction unmatched. Sequenced material consisted of expressed TCRB transcripts (all of the isolated RNA was reverse transcribed). Produced via immunoSEQ multiplex PCR; TCRdb's table is partial and in-frame only. The repertoire consists of 240,000 or so clones, with just over 20% occurring once and the leading ten covering around 0.028%.

The rearrangement joins TRBV27 to TRBJ2-3; the match to TRBD2 covers 11 bases. Sequencing input: naive CD4+ T cells from blood. The receptor was isolated from a woman in her thirties or forties with type 1 diabetes. CDR3 in amino acids: CASSSLAGGLHTDTQYF. For the CDR3, the DNA is TGTGCCAGCAGTTCCCTAGCGGGGGGCCTTCATACAGATACGCAGTATTTT.